This T cell receptor (beta chain) emerged from a study of human T cells and chemical hapten exposure. Study as a whole: DPC at 0.01% went onto the upper back in patch tests, read at 6 days.

Indicated time point: patch test 3, about 24 weeks after DPC sensitization. Treatment given: therapeutic diphenylcyclopropenone sensitization with weekly scalp DPC. The study enrolled 18 to 70-year-old alopecia patients suitable for DPC. Whole blood that had not been fractionated was the source of extracted total RNA. TCRdb processed the RACE reads anew with MiXCR; each CDR3 protein has one entry. The table has more than 70,000 distinct CDR3 sequences, around 9.9% seen once; the top ten hold around 1.1%. Between the trimmed V and J ends, which lost 4 bases and 5 bases, there was a span of 20 bases. CDR3 length: 16 amino acids. Germline assignment: CDR1 SEHNR and CDR2 FQNEAQ (reference sequence). Study findings and constraints: Expanded TCRs were compared with controls, and the expanded TCRs formed significantly more large CDR3 similarity clusters.

This clonotype was found many times. Its antigen is unknown. The rearrangement uses TRBV7-9 and TRBJ1-2, with a possible D match to TRBD1 (6 bases). The specimen was whole blood, collected in connection with sensitization to the hapten diphenylcyclopropenone (DPC). This receptor was identified in a woman aged 25 to 39 with alopecia areata. Some clones in this sample may be carry-over from other donors' samples. The CDR3 DNA is TGTGCCAGCAGCTCAACCCTCAGGGGAGGGGTGTATGGCTACACCTTC. This codes for CASSSTLRGGVYGYTF.